This TCR beta chain was captured in a study of CD8+ T cells in alopecia areata. Study overall: Severity of treated patients was scored by affected scalp percentage.

Notes on this clone: Its antigen is undetermined.

RNA extraction and reverse transcription yielded cDNA as sequencing template. Using immunoSEQ multiplex PCR, the repertoire was profiled, and TCRdb retains in-frame clones only, with some absent. The data show 150,000 to 200,000 clones, less than 80% seen once. Stated treatment: oral pan-JAK inhibitor, 5-10 mg twice daily. Investigators sorted PBMCs to obtain both CD4+ and CD8+ T cells. Findings of the study overall: Affected lesional scalp, above all in alopecia totalis/universalis, was more clonal than normal scalp.

Germline V gene lookup returns CDR1 SGHNT and CDR2 YENEEA. The CDR3 extends over 11 amino acids. Trimming left V 8 bases short and J 2 bases short, with 6 bases between. This sequence was found in a human donor with alopecia areata. This chain uses TRBV11-3 with TRBJ2-5; D uncertain. The sequencing used CD4+ T cells sorted from blood, collected at week 24, from a patient treated with tofacitinib. The CDR3 here is CASSEQETQYF. DNA of the CDR3: TGTGCCAGCTCCGAACAAGAGACCCAGTACTTC. Full variable domain (rest looked up from reference TRBV11-3 and TRBJ2-5): EAGVVQSPRYKIIEKKQPVAFWCNPISGHNTLYWYLQNLGQGPELLIRYENEEAVDDSQLPKDRFSAERLKGVDSTLKIQPAELGDSAVYLCASSEQETQYFGPGTRLLVL.